This T cell receptor beta chain originates from a study of graft-versus-host responses after intestinal transplantation. Across the whole study: Once they had received anti-thymocyte globulin induction, all recipients took tacrolimus and steroids for approximately 3 years.

After removal of 6 bases from V and 3 bases from J, the junction contained 17 bases not matched to a gene. Germline CDR1 is SGHRS and CDR2 is YFSETQ. The CDR3 spans 18 residues. With respect to this clone: Its antigen is undetermined.

The study, taken as a whole, reports: Detection of GvH clones occurred in recipient marrow, and some had their first appearance in ileum or blood.

Produced via immunoSEQ multiplex PCR; TCRdb's table is partial and in-frame only. The repertoire includes about 94,000 clones, 91% of them detected once, and 0.5% sits in the top ten. The clonotype comes from a human donor who received an intestinal transplant. The gene calls are TRBV5-1 and TRBJ1-2; 10 bases agree with TRBD1. The material was unstimulated CD8+ T cells sorted from spleen or lymph node cells, obtained before intestinal transplant. CDR3 bases: TGCGCCAGCACCCCGAGGGGGGACAGGGGCATTGGCTACTATGGCTACACCTTC. This sequence encodes CASTPRGDRGIGYYGYTF.